The 23 T cell receptor beta chains presented below share a single source sample, sequenced in a study of T cells in Graves' hyperthyroidism and ophthalmopathy. Amplification of TCR beta CDR3 regions was performed using RNA transcripts as template. An initial round of RT-PCR targeting the TCR CDR3 relied on the HTBI primer set. In TCRdb, the multiplex PCR reads were re-called with MiXCR into one record per CDR3 protein. This table holds about 500,000 distinct CDR3 sequences, approximately 15% found once. The sequencing sample was made of blood. Receptor source: a woman under 30 with Graves' hyperthyroidism.

With regard to this clonotype: This clone may be a read error of a much larger clone one base away. V usage is TRBV30 and J usage is TRBJ2-5, with D tentatively TRBD1 or TRBD2 (5 bases each). The CDR3 is 13 amino acids. Germline V CDR1 and CDR2: GTSNPN, SVGIG (reference sequence). This CDR3 reads CAWTQGWGETQCF. CDR3 nucleotide sequence: TGTGCCTGGACTCAGGGATGGGGAGAGACCCAGTGCTTC.

This clonotype came up many times. The chain has TRBV30 and TRBJ1-3, with D possibly being TRBD1 (5 bases). The CDR3 contains 14 residues. Germline lookup yields CDR1 GTSNPN and CDR2 SVGIG (reference sequence). V lost 5 bases, J lost 0 bases, and 11 bases lay in between. Written as DNA, the CDR3 is TGTGCCTGGGACAGTTTGAACTCTGGAAACACCATATATTTT. Its protein is CAWDSLNSGNTIYF.

This rearrangement joins TRBV2 to TRBJ1-2; D not resolved. From germline, CDR1 is SNHLY and CDR2 FYNNEI. The CDR3 runs to 14 residues. Between the trimmed V and J ends, which lost 6 bases and 8 bases, there was a span of 19 bases. CDR3 nucleotides: TGTGCCAGCAGCAACCGGGCCCACCAAGAGGGCTACACCTTC. It specifies CASSNRAHQEGYTF.

The chain has TRBV3-1 and TRBJ2-1; 10 positions agree with TRBD2. Germline assignment: CDR1 LGHDT and CDR2 YNNKEL (reference sequence). The CDR3 length is 19 residues. V was pared by 2 bases and J by 8 bases, with 18 bases of the junction left unmatched. For the CDR3, the DNA is TGTGCCAGCAGCCAAACTAGCGGGGCTAGCGGGAGTCCACCCCATGAGCAGTTCTTC. Its translation: CASSQTSGASGSPPHEQFF.

This clonotype was seen many times. The rearrangement uses TRBV6-1 and TRBJ2-7, with TRBD2 identical over 8 bases. The V gene's germline CDR1 is MNHNS and CDR2 SASEGT. V shed 5 bases, J shed 1 base, and the junction held 4 bases outside the gene matches. CDR3 length: 14 residues. DNA for the CDR3: TGTGCCAGCAGTTCAAGCGGGGGTTCCTACGAGCAGTACGTC. This translates into CASSSSGGSYEQYV.

This clonotype was picked up many times. The chain couples TRBV7-8 to TRBJ2-3, with TRBD2 matching over 7 bases. The CDR3 has 16 amino acids. V dropped 3 bases and J dropped 1; count of bases not matched to a gene: 7. Per the germline V gene, CDR1 is SGHVS and CDR2 is FQNEAQ. The CDR3 reads CASSFRGLAGTDTQYF. CDR3 nucleotide sequence: TGTGCCAGCAGCTTCAGAGGCCTAGCGGGCACAGATACGCAGTATTTT.

Ten or more counts support this clonotype. The V gene is TRBV28, the J gene TRBJ1-5, with 7 bases aligning to TRBD1. The CDR3 contains 14 residues. Germline values: CDR1 MDHEN, CDR2 SYDVKM. The V and J ends lost 7 bases and 9 bases, in that order; junction bases with no gene match: 12. CDR3 in amino acids: CASTSGRGAWPQHF. CDR3 coding DNA: TGTGCCAGCACCTCGGGCAGGGGGGCTTGGCCCCAGCATTTT. The full variable domain, with the rest looked up from reference TRBV28 and TRBJ1-5, is DVKVTQSSRYLVKRTGEKVFLECVQDMDHENMFWYRQDPGLGLRLIYFSYDVKMKEKGDIPEGYSVSREKKERFSLILESASTNQTSMYLCASTSGRGAWPQHFGDGTRLSIL.

The J gene is TRBJ2-3, the V gene TRBV3-1; 9 nucleotides agree with TRBD1. Germline V lookup: CDR1 LGHDT, CDR2 YNNKEL (reference sequence). The V and J ends lost 1 base and 3 bases, in that order; junction bases with no gene match: 8. The CDR3 loop spans 17 amino acids. CDR3 in DNA: TGTGCCAGCAGCCAAGTTACAGGGGGCTGGGGGACAGATACGCAGTATTTT. Residues: CASSQVTGGWGTDTQYF.

This clonotype was detected once. The J gene is TRBJ1-5, the V gene TRBV19; 9 nucleotides match TRBD1. The CDR3 covers 18 residues. Germline loops: CDR1 LNHDA, CDR2 SQIVND (reference sequence). Trimming at V came to 6 bases and at J to 0 bases, leaving 12 bases not matched to a gene. The CDR3 protein is CASREDRGGSFSNQPQHF. The CDR3 bases are TGTGCCAGTAGGGAGGACAGGGGTGGATCTTTTAGCAATCAGCCCCAGCATTTT.

Turning to this clonotype: This could be a read error, since a much larger clone is one nucleotide away. This chain connects TRBV19 to TRBJ2-5, with unresolved D. The V and J ends lost 1 base and 5 bases respectively, with 23 bases between them. CDR3 length equals 18 residues. Germline V gene lookup returns CDR1 LNHDA and CDR2 SQIVND (reference sequence). This CDR3 reads CASSIGRGSYTPEETQYF. The DNA for the CDR3 is TGTGCCAGTAGTATAGGACGAGGCAGCTACACCCCCGAGGAGACCCAGTACTTC.

This clonotype was recorded at least ten times. The chain recombines TRBV20-1 with TRBJ2-1, with TRBD2 identical over 7 bases. The CDR3 sequence is 14 residues long. V gave up 6 bases and J gave up 6 bases; unmatched junction bases: 11. Germline-derived CDR1 and CDR2 are DFQATT and SNEGSKA (reference sequence). The CDR3 nucleotides are TGCAGTGCACCTACGTGGGAGGGAGGCAATGAGCAGTTCTTC. It translates to CSAPTWEGGNEQFF.

There are many counts of this clonotype. V and J are TRBV29-1 and TRBJ2-7; the D gene is possibly TRBD1 (6 bases). Germline-derived CDR1 and CDR2 are SQVTM and ANQGSEA. Trimming pared 4 bases from V and 0 bases from J, leaving 10 bases between. This CDR3 is built from 13 residues. The CDR3 DNA reads as TGCAGCGTTGCGGAGACAGGCTCCTACGAGCAGTACGTC. Translated, it gives CSVAETGSYEQYV.

The sample holds many counts of this clonotype. The J gene is TRBJ1-1, the V gene TRBV6-2 or TRBV6-3; no clear D. The ends were cut back, 2 bases at V and 4 bases at J, with 11 bases in the middle. Germline-derived CDR1 and CDR2 are MNHEY and SVGEGT. This CDR3 has 14 amino acids. The CDR3 DNA reads TGTGCCAGCAGTTACGAACAACGGGGCACTGAAGCTTTCTTT. It codes for CASSYEQRGTEAFF.

This clonotype was detected ten times or more. The genes are TRBV7-8 and TRBJ2-7; 7 bases line up with TRBD2. CDR1 is SGHVS, CDR2 FQNEAQ, per germline. The CDR3 extends over 17 amino acids. The J segment lost 5 bases and the V segment lost 3 bases, leaving 16 bases of the junction unmatched. The CDR3 DNA reads as TGTGCCAGCAGCTTTTCGGCCGACAGCCTAGCGGCCAACGAGCAGTACGTC. This sequence encodes CASSFSADSLAANEQYV.

The sample holds many counts of this clonotype. The J gene is TRBJ2-5, the V gene TRBV12-3 or TRBV12-4; D gene unclear. V lost 2 bases to trimming and J lost 5 bases, with 3 bases between them. The CDR3 totals 11 residues. The chain's CDR3 is CASSLMETQYF. The CDR3 nucleotides read TGTGCCAGCAGTTTAATGGAGACCCAGTACTTC.

This clonotype showed up many times. The chain links TRBV30 to TRBJ2-2; 7 bases are shared with TRBD1. The CDR3 is 14 residues long. With V trimmed by 4 bases and J by 3 bases, 5 bases remained unmatched. Germline assignment: CDR1 GTSNPN and CDR2 SVGIG (reference sequence). CDR3 nucleotides: TGTGCCTGGAATGTCGGGACAGACACCGGGGAGCTGTTTTTT. Residues: CAWNVGTDTGELFF. Filled out from reference TRBV30 and TRBJ2-2, the complete variable domain reads SQTIHQWPATLVQPVGSPLSLECTVEGTSNPNLYWYRQAAGRGLQLLFYSVGIGQISSEVPQNLSASRPQDRQFILSSKKLLLSDSGFYLCAWNVGTDTGELFFGEGSRLTVL.

In this sample, this clonotype turned up a few times. This chain uses TRBV19 with TRBJ2-2; 7 nucleotides match TRBD1. V trimming: 5 bases; J trimming: 7 bases; junction bases outside the gene matches: 10. This CDR3 is 15 amino acids long. Germline CDR1 LNHDA, CDR2 SQIVND (reference sequence). The CDR3 nucleotides read TGTGCCAGTAGTTCCCCGGGACAGTACATCGGGGAGCTGTTTTTT. Its translation: CASSSPGQYIGELFF.

V usage is TRBV7-2 and J usage is TRBJ1-5, with 7 bases lining up with TRBD1. CDR3 size: 14 residues. Germline CDR1 SGHTA, CDR2 FQGNSA. The V and J ends lost 5 bases and 6 bases, in that order; junction bases with no gene match: 7. The CDR3 nucleotides read TGTGCCAGCAGCCTCAACAGGGGTACTCAGCCCCAGCATTTT. The encoded protein is CASSLNRGTQPQHF.

The table lists this clonotype with a few counts. This chain joins TRBV6-5 and TRBJ2-3, with D unresolved. The V end was cut by 0 bases, the J end by 2 bases, with 12 bases between. CDR3 length: 16 residues. Germline loops: CDR1 MNHEY, CDR2 SVGAGI. The CDR3 nucleotides are TGTGCCAGCAGTTACTCGGCAGCCCCCCACACAGATACGCAGTATTTT. Its protein is CASSYSAAPHTDTQYF.

This clonotype appeared many times. The chain links TRBV24-1 to TRBJ1-2, with D possibly being TRBD1 (5 bases). V lost 4 bases and J lost 11, with 16 bases in between. CDR1 KGHDR and CDR2 SFDVKD come from the germline V gene. The CDR3 is made up of 13 amino acids. CDR3 nucleotide sequence: TGTGCCACCAGTGACGTCGACAGCGGGCTTTACACCTTC. It encodes CATSDVDSGLYTF.

This clonotype occurred a few times. The J gene is TRBJ2-1, the V gene TRBV3-1; D is uncertain. CDR1 is LGHDT, CDR2 YNNKEL, per germline (reference sequence). The length of the CDR3 is 20 residues. V shed 8 bases and J shed 0 bases, with 29 bases lying between them. DNA of the CDR3: TGTGCCAGCCGGCCCCCAACCTGGCCGGGCTACGGAAGCTCCTACAATGAGCAGTTCTTC. This gives the protein CASRPPTWPGYGSSYNEQFF.

This clonotype has a count of ten or more. The chain couples TRBV11-2 to TRBJ2-1; D unclear. Trimming removed 4 bases at V and 6 bases at J, with 16 bases between. Germline V gene data show CDR1 as SGHAT and CDR2 as FQNNGV. The CDR3 runs to 15 residues. In DNA, the CDR3 is TGTGCCAGCAGCTCCTCGGTGGACGTTTTCAATGAGCAGTTCTTC. This encodes CASSSSVDVFNEQFF.

On this clonotype: A read error may explain this, as a much larger clone is one base away. The chain couples TRBV10-3 to TRBJ1-1; possibly TRBD1 for D (6 bases). Germline-derived CDR1 and CDR2 are ENHRY and SYGVKD. The CDR3 totals 13 residues. Trimming left V 8 bases short and J 4 bases short, with 14 bases between. The CDR3 region is CAIGRTDSTEAFF. CDR3 DNA: TGTGCCATCGGTCGGACAGATAGCACTGAAGCTTTCTTT.